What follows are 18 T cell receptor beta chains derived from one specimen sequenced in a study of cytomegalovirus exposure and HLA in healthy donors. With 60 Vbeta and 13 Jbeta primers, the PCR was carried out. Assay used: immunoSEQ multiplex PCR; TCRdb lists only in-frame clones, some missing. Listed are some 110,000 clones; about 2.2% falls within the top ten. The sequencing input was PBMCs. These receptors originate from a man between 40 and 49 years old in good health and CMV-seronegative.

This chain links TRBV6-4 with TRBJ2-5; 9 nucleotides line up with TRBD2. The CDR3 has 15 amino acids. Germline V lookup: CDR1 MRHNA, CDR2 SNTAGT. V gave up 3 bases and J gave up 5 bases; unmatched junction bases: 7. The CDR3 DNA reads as TGTGCCAGCAGTGAGACCGGGACTAGCCTTGAGACCCAGTACTTC. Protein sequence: CASSETGTSLETQYF.

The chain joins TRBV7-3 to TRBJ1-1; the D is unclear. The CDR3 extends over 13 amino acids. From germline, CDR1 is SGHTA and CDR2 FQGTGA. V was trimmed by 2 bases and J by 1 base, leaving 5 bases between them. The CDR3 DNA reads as TGTGCCAGCAGCTTAGGCCGGAACACTGAAGCTTTCTTT. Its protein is CASSLGRNTEAFF.

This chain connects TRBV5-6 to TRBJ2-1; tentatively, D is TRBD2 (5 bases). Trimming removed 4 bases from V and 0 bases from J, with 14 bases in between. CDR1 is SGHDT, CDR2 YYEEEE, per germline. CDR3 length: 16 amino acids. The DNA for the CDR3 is TGTGCCAGCAGCCCAGCGACGGGATCCTCCTACAATGAGCAGTTCTTC. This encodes CASSPATGSSYNEQFF. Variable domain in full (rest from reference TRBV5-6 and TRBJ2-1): DAGVTQSPTHLIKTRGQQVTLRCSPKSGHDTVSWYQQALGQGPQFIFQYYEEEERQRGNFPDRFSGHQFPNYSSELNVNALLLGDSALYLCASSPATGSSYNEQFFGPGTRLTVL.

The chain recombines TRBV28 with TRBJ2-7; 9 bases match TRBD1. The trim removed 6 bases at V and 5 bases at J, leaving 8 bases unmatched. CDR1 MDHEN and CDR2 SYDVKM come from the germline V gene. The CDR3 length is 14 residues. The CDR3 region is CASRNTGGGHEQYF. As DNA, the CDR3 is TGTGCCAGCAGAAACACAGGGGGCGGCCACGAGCAGTACTTC.

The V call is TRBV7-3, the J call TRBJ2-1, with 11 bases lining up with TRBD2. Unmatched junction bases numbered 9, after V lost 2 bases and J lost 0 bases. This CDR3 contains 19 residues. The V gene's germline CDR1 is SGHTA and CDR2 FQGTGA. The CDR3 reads CASSLVPTSGSFSYNEQFF. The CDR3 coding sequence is TGTGCCAGCAGCTTAGTTCCCACTAGCGGGAGCTTCTCCTACAATGAGCAGTTCTTC.

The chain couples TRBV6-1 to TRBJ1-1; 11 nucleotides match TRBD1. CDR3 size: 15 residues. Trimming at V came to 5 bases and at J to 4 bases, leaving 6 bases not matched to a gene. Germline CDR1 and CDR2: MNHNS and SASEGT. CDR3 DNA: TGTGCCAGCAGTCCCGGACAGGGGGCGAGCACTGAAGCTTTCTTT. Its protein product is CASSPGQGASTEAFF.

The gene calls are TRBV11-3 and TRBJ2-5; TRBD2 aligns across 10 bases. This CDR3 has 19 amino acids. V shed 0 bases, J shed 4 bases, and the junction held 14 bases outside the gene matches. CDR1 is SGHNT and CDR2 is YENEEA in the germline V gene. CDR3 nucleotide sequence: TGTGCCAGCAGCTTAGAAGCTAACCAGAGCGGGAGGGCCGGAGAGACCCAGTACTTC. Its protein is CASSLEANQSGRAGETQYF.

As DNA, the CDR3 is TGTGCCAGCAGCTCCGTCGCTAGCGGGAGCAGCGGGGAGCTGTTTTTT. This gives the protein CASSSVASGSSGELFF. This chain connects TRBV4-2 to TRBJ2-2; 10 bases line up with TRBD2. Germline assignment: CDR1 LGHNA and CDR2 YNFKEQ. The CDR3 covers 16 residues. The J segment lost 7 bases and the V segment lost 5 bases, leaving 10 bases of the junction unmatched.

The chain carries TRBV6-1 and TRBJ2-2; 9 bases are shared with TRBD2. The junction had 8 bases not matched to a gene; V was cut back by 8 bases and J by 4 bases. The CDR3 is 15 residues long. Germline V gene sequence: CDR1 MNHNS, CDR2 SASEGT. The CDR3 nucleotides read TGTGCCAGCCTCTTTAGCGGGAGAGGCACCGGGGAGCTGTTTTTT. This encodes CASLFSGRGTGELFF.

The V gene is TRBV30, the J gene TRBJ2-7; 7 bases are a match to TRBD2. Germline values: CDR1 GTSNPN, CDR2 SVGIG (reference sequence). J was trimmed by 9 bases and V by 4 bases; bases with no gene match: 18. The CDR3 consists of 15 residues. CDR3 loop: CAWTIGGLTRHGQYF. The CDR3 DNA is TGTGCCTGGACCATTGGGGGACTAACTAGGCACGGGCAGTACTTC.

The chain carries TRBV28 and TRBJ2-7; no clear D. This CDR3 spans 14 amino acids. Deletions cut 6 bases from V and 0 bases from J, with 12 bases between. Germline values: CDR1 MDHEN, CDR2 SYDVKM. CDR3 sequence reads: CASSRGGSSYEQYF. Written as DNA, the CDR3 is TGTGCCAGCAGCCGAGGTGGTAGCTCCTACGAGCAGTACTTC.

The CDR3 spells CASSPSDQGAPYEQYF. The CDR3 nucleotides are TGTGCCAGCAGCCCTAGCGACCAGGGGGCGCCATACGAGCAGTACTTC. The genes are TRBV28 and TRBJ2-7; 8 nucleotides align to TRBD1. Germline V lookup: CDR1 MDHEN, CDR2 SYDVKM. The CDR3 consists of 16 residues. V gave up 6 bases and J gave up 4 bases; unmatched junction bases: 14.

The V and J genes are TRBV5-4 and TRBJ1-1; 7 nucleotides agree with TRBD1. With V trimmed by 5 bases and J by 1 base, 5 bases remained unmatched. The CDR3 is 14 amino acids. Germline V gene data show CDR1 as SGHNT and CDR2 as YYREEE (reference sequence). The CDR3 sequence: CASSYQGGNTEAFF. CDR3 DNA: TGTGCCAGCAGTTATCAGGGGGGGAACACTGAAGCTTTCTTT.

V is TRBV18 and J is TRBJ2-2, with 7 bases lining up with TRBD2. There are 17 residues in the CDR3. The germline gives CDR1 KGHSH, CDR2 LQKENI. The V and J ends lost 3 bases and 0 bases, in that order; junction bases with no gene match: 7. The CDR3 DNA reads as TGTGCCAGCTCACCTTTAAGCAGCGGGACGAACACCGGGGAGCTGTTTTTT. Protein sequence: CASSPLSSGTNTGELFF. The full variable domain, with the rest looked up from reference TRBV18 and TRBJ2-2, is NAGVMQNPRHLVRRRGQEARLRCSPMKGHSHVYWYRQLPEEGLKFMVYLQKENIIDESGMPKERFSAEFPKEGPSILRIQQVVRGDSAAYFCASSPLSSGTNTGELFFGEGSRLTVL.

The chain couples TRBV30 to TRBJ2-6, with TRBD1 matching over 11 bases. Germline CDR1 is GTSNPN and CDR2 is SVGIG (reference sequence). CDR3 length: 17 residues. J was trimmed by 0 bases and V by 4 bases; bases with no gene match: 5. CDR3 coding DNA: TGTGCCTGGAAAAGGACAGGGGGCAACTCTGGGGCCAACGTCCTGACTTTC. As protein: CAWKRTGGNSGANVLTF. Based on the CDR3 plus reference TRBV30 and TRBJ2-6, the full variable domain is SQTIHQWPATLVQPVGSPLSLECTVEGTSNPNLYWYRQAAGRGLQLLFYSVGIGQISSEVPQNLSASRPQDRQFILSSKKLLLSDSGFYLCAWKRTGGNSGANVLTFGAGSRLTVL.

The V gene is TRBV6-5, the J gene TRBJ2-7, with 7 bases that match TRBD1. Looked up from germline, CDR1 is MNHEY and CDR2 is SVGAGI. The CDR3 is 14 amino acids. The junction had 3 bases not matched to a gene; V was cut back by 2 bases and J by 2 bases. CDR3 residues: CASSYNRGPYEQYF. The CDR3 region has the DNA TGTGCCAGCAGTTACAACAGGGGCCCCTACGAGCAGTACTTC.

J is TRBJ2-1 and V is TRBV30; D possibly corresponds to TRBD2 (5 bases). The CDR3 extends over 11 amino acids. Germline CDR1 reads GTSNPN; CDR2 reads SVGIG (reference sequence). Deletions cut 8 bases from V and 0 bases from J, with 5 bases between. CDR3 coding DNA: TGTGCCGGAGGCTCCTACAATGAGCAGTTCTTC. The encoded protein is CAGGSYNEQFF. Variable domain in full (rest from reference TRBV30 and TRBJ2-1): SQTIHQWPATLVQPVGSPLSLECTVEGTSNPNLYWYRQAAGRGLQLLFYSVGIGQISSEVPQNLSASRPQDRQFILSSKKLLLSDSGFYLCAGGSYNEQFFGPGTRLTVL.

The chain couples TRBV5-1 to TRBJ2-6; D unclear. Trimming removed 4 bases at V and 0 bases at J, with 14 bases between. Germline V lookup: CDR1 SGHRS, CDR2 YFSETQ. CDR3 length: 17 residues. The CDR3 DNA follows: TGCGCCAGCAGCAACCCCCAGGCCCCCTCTGGGGCCAACGTCCTGACTTTC. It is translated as CASSNPQAPSGANVLTF.